This TCR beta chain was documented in a study of cytomegalovirus exposure and HLA in healthy donors. Notes on the study in general: The study recorded 150 to 200 TCR beta chains that were cytomegalovirus-associated. It was in a later analysis that TCR association rates were seen to vary by HLA locus, highest for DRB1 and lowest for HLA-C. Later on, an analysis found that several of the most significant clusters appeared to be linked to common viral pathogens, which included parvovirus B19. When a later analysis was performed, an Asian-associated ancestry cluster reportedly had fewer N-insertions than the roughly 630-donor mean.

This clone showed up just a few times. Its antigen is unidentified. The PCR employed 60 Vbeta primers together with 13 Jbeta primers. TCRdb keeps only in-frame clones here, not all; method: immunoSEQ multiplex PCR. The sample includes 160,000 or so clones, about 72% of them seen just once. The CDR3 has 14 residues. The V and J ends lost 2 bases and 1 base respectively, with 9 bases between them. Per the germline V gene, CDR1 is SGHRS and CDR2 is YFSETQ. This clonotype was obtained from a man between 60 and 70 years old in good health and CMV-seronegative. What was sequenced was PBMCs. The rearrangement joins TRBV5-1 to TRBJ1-1; possible D gene TRBD1, 6 bases. The CDR3 region is CASSFWTANTEAFF. The DNA of the CDR3 is TGCGCCAGCAGCTTTTGGACAGCGAACACTGAAGCTTTCTTT.